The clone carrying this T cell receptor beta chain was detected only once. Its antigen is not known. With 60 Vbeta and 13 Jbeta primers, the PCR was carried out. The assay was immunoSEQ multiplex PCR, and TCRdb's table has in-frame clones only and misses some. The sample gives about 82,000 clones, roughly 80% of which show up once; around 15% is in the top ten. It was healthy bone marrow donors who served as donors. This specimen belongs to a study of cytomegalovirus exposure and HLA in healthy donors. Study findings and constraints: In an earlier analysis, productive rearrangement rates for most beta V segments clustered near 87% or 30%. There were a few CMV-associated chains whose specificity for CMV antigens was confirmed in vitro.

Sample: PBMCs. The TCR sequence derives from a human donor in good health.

CDR3 sequence (DNA): TGTGCCAGCAGCCTACCGGGGGGCGCAGATGAAAAACTGTTTTTT. Protein product: CASSLPGGADEKLFF. V usage is TRBV5-6 and J usage is TRBJ1-4; possibly TRBD1 for D (6 bases). The CDR3 sequence is 15 residues long. Germline V lookup: CDR1 SGHDT, CDR2 YYEEEE. V gave up 4 bases and J gave up 6 bases, with 16 bases separating them.